The next 10 T cell receptor beta chains were all read from a single sample in a study of blood T cell repertoires in COVID-19. Assay used: immunoSEQ multiplex PCR; TCRdb lists only in-frame clones, some missing. The table includes approximately 360,000 clones, roughly 90% detected once. The specimen sequenced was peripheral blood. Source of these receptors: a man aged 40-49 years with acute or convalescent COVID-19.

This chain joins TRBV12-5 and TRBJ2-5; 7 bases line up with TRBD2. CDR3 size: 15 residues. Trimming at V came to 2 bases and at J to 4 bases, leaving 7 bases not matched to a gene. Germline lookup yields CDR1 LGHNT and CDR2 FRNRAP. The CDR3 loop reads CASGLPGAGVETQYF. CDR3 nucleotide sequence: TGTGCTAGTGGTTTGCCCGGGGCGGGGGTAGAGACCCAGTACTTC.

The chain recombines TRBV6-1 with TRBJ2-1; 8 bases map to TRBD2. CDR1 and CDR2 (germline): MNHNS, SASEGT. The junction had 5 bases not matched to a gene; V was cut back by 1 base and J by 15 bases. This CDR3 has 12 amino acids. The CDR3 nucleotides are TGTGCCAGCAGTGAAGATAGCGGGGTGGCGTTCTTC. Translating it yields CASSEDSGVAFF.

CDR3 sequence: CASSQGPGGAETQYF. CDR3 bases: TGTGCCAGCAGCCAAGGCCCAGGGGGCGCGGAGACCCAGTACTTC. The rearrangement links TRBV3-1 (or the pseudogene TRBV3-2) to TRBJ2-5; 8 bases fit TRBD1. The V gene's germline CDR1 is LGHDT and CDR2 YNNKEL (reference sequence). The CDR3 extends over 15 amino acids. The V segment lost 1 base and the J segment 5 bases; nucleotides outside the gene matches: 6.

The V and J genes are TRBV10-3 and TRBJ1-2; tentatively, D is TRBD1 (6 bases). This CDR3 region has 17 residues. V was clipped by 0 bases and J by 2 bases, with 16 bases between them. Germline V gene sequence: CDR1 ENHRY, CDR2 SYGVKD. The chain's CDR3 is CAISESVGRGYNYGYTF. The DNA of the CDR3 is TGTGCCATCAGTGAGTCGGTTGGCAGGGGATACAACTATGGCTACACCTTC.

This clone was detected a few times. This rearrangement joins TRBV7-2 to TRBJ1-6; tentative D call: TRBD1 (6 bases). V lost 4 bases, J lost 7 bases, and 17 bases lay in between. Germline values: CDR1 SGHTA, CDR2 FQGNSA. The CDR3 runs 16 residues. The CDR3 DNA follows: TGTGCCAGCAGCTCCACAGGGATTTCGATGAATTCACCCCTCCACTTT. This gives the protein CASSSTGISMNSPLHF.

The chain has TRBV7-2 and TRBJ2-5, with 7 bases aligning to TRBD2. CDR1 and CDR2 from the germline V gene are SGHTA and FQGNSA. Trimming cost V 4 bases and J 0 bases; bases outside gene matches: 8. The CDR3 runs to 16 residues. The CDR3 DNA sequence: TGTGCCAGCAGCTGGATCGGGGGGAGTCACCAAGAGACCCAGTACTTC. Translated, it gives CASSWIGGSHQETQYF.

V gene TRBV10-3 combines with J gene TRBJ1-6, with 7 bases fitting TRBD1. With V trimmed by 3 bases and J by 5 bases, 10 bases remained unmatched. This CDR3 is 17 amino acids long. CDR1 and CDR2 (germline): ENHRY, SYGVKD. Written as DNA, the CDR3 is TGTGCCATCAGTGACCCTCTATCGGGACAGCATAATTCACCCCTCCACTTT. Encoded protein: CAISDPLSGQHNSPLHF.

The chain carries TRBV4-3 and TRBJ1-3; 8 bases agree with TRBD1. The V gene end was trimmed by 1 base and the J gene end by 4 bases; junction bases not matched to a gene: 9. CDR3 length: 17 residues. Germline V gene sequence: CDR1 LGHNA, CDR2 YSLEER. DNA of the CDR3: TGCGCCAGCAGCCAAGTGATGGCGACAGGGGTCGGAAACACCATATATTTT. This translates into CASSQVMATGVGNTIYF.

V usage is TRBV5-6 and J usage is TRBJ2-7; TRBD2 is a possible D gene (7 bases). The CDR3 contains 15 residues. CDR1 and CDR2 from the germline V gene are SGHDT and YYEEEE. The V end was cut by 5 bases, the J end by 5 bases, with 20 bases between. CDR3 in amino acids: CASSPLEGGWNEQYF. In DNA, the CDR3 is TGTGCCAGCAGTCCGCTGGAGGGGGGGTGGAACGAGCAGTACTTC.

The chain employs TRBV23-1 and TRBJ2-1, with TRBD1 as a possible D gene (6 bases). TRBV23-1 is marked as an open reading frame, function uncertain. Trimming pared 2 bases from V and 0 bases from J, leaving 17 bases between. The CDR3 consists of 18 residues. DNA of the CDR3: TGCGCCAGCAGTCAACCCAACAGGGCGGCCGACTCCTACAATGAGCAGTTCTTC. Its translation is CASSQPNRAADSYNEQFF.